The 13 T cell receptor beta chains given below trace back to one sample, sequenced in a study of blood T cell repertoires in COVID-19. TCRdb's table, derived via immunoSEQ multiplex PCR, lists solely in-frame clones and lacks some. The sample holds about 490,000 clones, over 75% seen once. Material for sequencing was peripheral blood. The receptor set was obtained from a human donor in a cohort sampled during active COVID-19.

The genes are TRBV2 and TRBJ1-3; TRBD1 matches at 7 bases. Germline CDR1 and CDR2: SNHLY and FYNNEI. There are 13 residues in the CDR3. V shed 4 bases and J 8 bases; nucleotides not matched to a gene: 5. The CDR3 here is CASSVDRADTIYF. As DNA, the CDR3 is TGTGCCAGCAGTGTTGACAGGGCAGACACCATATATTTT. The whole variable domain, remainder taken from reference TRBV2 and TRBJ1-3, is EPEVTQTPSHQVTQMGQEVILRCVPISNHLYFYWYRQILGQKVEFLVSFYNNEISEKSEIFDDQFSVERPDGSNFTLKIRSTKLEDSAMYFCASSVDRADTIYFGEGSWLTVV.

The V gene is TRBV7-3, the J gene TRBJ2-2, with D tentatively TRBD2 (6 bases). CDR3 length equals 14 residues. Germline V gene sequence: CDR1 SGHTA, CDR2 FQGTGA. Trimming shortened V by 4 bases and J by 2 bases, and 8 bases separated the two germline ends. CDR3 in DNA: TGTGCCAGCAGCTCGGGAGCCAACACCGGGGAGCTGTTTTTT. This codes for CASSSGANTGELFF.

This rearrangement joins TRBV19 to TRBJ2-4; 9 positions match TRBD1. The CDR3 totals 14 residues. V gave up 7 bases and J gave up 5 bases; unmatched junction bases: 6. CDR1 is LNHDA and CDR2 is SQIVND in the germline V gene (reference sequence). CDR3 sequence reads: CASNTGTGQNIQYF. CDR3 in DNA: TGTGCCAGTAATACCGGGACAGGGCAAAACATTCAGTACTTC.

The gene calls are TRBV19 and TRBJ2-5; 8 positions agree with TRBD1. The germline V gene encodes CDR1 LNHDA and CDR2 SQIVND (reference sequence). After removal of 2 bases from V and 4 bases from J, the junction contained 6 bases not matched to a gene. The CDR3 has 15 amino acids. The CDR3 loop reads CASSIPSGGPETQYF. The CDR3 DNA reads TGTGCCAGTAGTATACCATCAGGGGGCCCAGAGACCCAGTACTTC. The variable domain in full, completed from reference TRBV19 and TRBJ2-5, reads DGGITQSPKYLFRKEGQNVTLSCEQNLNHDAMYWYRQDPGQGLRLIYYSQIVNDFQKGDIAEGYSVSREKKESFPLTVTSAQKNPTAFYLCASSIPSGGPETQYFGPGTRLLVL.

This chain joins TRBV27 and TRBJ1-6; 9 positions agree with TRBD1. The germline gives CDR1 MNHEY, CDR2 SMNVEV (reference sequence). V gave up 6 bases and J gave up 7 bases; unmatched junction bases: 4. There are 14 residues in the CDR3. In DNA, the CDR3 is TGTGCCAGCAGCTCCGACAGGGGGAATTCACCCCTCCACTTT. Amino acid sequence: CASSSDRGNSPLHF.

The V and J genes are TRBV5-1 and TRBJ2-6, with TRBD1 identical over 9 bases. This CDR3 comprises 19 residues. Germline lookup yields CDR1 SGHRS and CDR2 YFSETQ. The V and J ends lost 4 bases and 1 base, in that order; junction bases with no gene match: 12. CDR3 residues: CASSQGQGLALSGANVLTF. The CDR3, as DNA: TGCGCCAGCAGCCAGGGACAGGGACTCGCCTTATCTGGGGCCAACGTCCTGACTTTC.

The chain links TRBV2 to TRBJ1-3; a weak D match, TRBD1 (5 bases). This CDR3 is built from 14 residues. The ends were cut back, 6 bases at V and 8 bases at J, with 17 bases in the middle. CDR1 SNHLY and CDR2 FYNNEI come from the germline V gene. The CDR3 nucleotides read TGTGCCAGCAGCGACAGCCGACCCTGGGACACCATATATTTT. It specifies CASSDSRPWDTIYF.

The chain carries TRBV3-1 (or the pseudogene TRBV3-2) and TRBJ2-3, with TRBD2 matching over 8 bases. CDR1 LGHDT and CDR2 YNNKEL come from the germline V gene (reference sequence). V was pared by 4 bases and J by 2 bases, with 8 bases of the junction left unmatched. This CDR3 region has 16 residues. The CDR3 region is CASSRTTSANTDTQYF. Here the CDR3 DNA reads TGTGCCAGCAGCCGAACGACTAGCGCAAACACAGATACGCAGTATTTT.

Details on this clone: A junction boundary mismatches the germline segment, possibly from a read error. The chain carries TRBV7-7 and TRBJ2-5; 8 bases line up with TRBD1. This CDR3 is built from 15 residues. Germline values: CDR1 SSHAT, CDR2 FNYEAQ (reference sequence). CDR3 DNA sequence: TGTGCTAGCAGCTCCGGGACAGGAGCACAAGAGACCCAGTACTTC. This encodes CASSSGTGAQETQYF.

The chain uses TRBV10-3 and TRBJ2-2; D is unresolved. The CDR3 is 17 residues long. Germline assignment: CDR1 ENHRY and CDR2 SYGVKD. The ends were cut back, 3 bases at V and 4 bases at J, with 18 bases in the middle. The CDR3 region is CAISDPDEWFGTGELFF. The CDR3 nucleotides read TGTGCCATCAGTGATCCCGATGAGTGGTTTGGCACCGGGGAGCTGTTTTTT.

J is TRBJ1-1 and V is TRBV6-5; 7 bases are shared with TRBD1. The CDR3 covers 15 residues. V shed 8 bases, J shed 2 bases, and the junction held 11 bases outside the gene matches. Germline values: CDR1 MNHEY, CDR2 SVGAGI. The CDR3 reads CASPDRVVSNTEAFF. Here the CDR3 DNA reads TGTGCCAGCCCTGACAGGGTAGTTAGTAACACTGAAGCTTTCTTT.

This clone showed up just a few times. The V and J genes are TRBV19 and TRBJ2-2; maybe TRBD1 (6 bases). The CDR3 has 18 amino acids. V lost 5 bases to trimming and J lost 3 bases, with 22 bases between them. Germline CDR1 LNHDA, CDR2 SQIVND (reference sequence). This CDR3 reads CASSPRTWTDDDTGELFF. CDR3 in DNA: TGTGCCAGTAGTCCCCGTACCTGGACAGACGACGACACCGGGGAGCTGTTTTTT. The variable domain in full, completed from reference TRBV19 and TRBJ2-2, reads DGGITQSPKYLFRKEGQNVTLSCEQNLNHDAMYWYRQDPGQGLRLIYYSQIVNDFQKGDIAEGYSVSREKKESFPLTVTSAQKNPTAFYLCASSPRTWTDDDTGELFFGEGSRLTVL.

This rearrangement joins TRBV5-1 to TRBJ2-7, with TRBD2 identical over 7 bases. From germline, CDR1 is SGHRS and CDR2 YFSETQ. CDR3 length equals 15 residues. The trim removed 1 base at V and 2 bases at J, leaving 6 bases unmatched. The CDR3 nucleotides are TGCGCCAGCAGCTTGCTTAGCGGGCCAACCTACGAGCAGTACTTC. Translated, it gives CASSLLSGPTYEQYF.